This T cell receptor beta chain was recovered during a study of blood T cell repertoires in COVID-19. Study-level information: Nucleic acid was either cDNA or gDNA, and it came from T cells, B-cell-depleted T cells, or PBMCs.

Per the authors' pipeline: Amplification with reference gene primers provided the estimates of nucleated cell counts. Repertoires were generated with immunoSEQ multiplex PCR, while TCRdb's copy carries only in-frame clones and drops some. D and trimming come from the DNA, and the V and J calls and clone size come from that table. Altogether under 250,000 clones are present, 82% being singletons, with the ten largest covering about 3.8%. Germline assignment: CDR1 KGHSH and CDR2 LQKENI. The CDR3 contains 15 residues. Trimming took off 6 bases at V and 0 bases at J, with 14 bases between the two ends. The origin of this receptor is a woman of 80 years or more with acute or convalescent COVID-19. This chain joins TRBV18 and TRBJ1-2; maybe TRBD1 (5 bases). Sequenced sample: peripheral blood. CDR3 protein: CASSPGGEANYGYTF. In DNA form, the CDR3 reads TGTGCCAGCTCCCCGGGGGGGGAAGCTAACTATGGCTACACCTTC. The full variable domain, its missing parts supplied by reference TRBV18 and TRBJ1-2, is NAGVMQNPRHLVRRRGQEARLRCSPMKGHSHVYWYRQLPEEGLKFMVYLQKENIIDESGMPKERFSAEFPKEGPSILRIQQVVRGDSAAYFCASSPGGEANYGYTFGSGTRLTVV.